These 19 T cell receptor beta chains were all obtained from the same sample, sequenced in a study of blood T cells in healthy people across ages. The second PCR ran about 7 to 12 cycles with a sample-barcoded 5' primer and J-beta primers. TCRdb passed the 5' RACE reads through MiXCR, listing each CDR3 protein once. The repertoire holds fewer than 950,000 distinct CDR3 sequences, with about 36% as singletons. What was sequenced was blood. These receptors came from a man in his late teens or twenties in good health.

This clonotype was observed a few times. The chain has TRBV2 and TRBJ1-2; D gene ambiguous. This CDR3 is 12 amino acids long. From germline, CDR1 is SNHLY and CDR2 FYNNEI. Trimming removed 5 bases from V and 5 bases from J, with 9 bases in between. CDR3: CASSMAGYGYTF. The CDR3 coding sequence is TGTGCCAGCAGTATGGCAGGTTATGGCTACACCTTC.

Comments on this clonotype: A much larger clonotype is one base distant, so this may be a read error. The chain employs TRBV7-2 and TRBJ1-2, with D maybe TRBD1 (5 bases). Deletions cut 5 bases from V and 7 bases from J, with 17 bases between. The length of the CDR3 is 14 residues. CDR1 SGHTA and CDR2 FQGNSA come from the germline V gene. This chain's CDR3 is CASSLGREDPGYTF. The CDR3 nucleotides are TGTGCCAGCAGCCTGGGCAGGGAGGATCCTGGCTACACCTTC. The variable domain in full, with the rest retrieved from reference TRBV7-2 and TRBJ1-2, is GAGVSQSPSNKVTEKGKDVELRCDPISGHTALYWYRQSLGQGLEFLIYFQGNSAPDKSGLPSDRFSAERTGGSVSTLTIQRTQQEDSAVYLCASSLGREDPGYTFGSGTRLTVV.

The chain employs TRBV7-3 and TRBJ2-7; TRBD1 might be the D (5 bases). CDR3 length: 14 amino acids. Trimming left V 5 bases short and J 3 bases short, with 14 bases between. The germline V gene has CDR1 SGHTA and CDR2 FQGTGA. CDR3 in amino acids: CASSRGRQGYEQYF. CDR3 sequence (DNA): TGTGCCAGCAGCAGAGGACGGCAGGGCTACGAGCAGTACTTC.

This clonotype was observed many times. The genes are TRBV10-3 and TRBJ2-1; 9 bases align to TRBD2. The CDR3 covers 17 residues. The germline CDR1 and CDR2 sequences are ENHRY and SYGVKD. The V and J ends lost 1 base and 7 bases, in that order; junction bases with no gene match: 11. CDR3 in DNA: TGTGCCATCAGTGAGTTTCTAGAGCGGGGGGCGAGGAATGAGCAGTTCTTC. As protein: CAISEFLERGARNEQFF.

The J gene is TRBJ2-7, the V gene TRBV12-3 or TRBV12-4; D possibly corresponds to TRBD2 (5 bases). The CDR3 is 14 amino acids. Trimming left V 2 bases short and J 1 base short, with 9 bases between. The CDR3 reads CASSLQPGSYEQYF. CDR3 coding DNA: TGTGCCAGCAGTTTACAGCCGGGGTCCTACGAGCAGTACTTC.

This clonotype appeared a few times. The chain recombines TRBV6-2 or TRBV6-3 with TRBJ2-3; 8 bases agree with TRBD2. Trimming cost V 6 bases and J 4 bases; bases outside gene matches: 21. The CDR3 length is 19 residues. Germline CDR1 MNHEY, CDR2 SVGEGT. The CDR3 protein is CASSPLYDSRGAKADTQYF. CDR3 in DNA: TGTGCCAGCAGCCCCCTATATGATTCGCGGGGGGCGAAAGCAGATACGCAGTATTTT.

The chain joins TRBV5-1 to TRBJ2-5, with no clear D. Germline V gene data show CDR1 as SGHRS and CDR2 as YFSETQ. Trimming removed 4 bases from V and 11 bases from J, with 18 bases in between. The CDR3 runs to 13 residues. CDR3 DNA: TGCGCCAGCAGCCCCTGGGGTCGGAATGAGCAGTACTTC. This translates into CASSPWGRNEQYF.

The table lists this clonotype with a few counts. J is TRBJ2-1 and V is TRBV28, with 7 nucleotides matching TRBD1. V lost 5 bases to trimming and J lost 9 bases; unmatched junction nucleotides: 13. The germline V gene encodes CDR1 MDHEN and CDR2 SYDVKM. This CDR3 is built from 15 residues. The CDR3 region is CASSTQGVPFGEQFF. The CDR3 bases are TGTGCCAGCAGTACGCAGGGGGTTCCTTTCGGTGAGCAGTTCTTC. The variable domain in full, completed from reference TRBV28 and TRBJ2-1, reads DVKVTQSSRYLVKRTGEKVFLECVQDMDHENMFWYRQDPGLGLRLIYFSYDVKMKEKGDIPEGYSVSREKKERFSLILESASTNQTSMYLCASSTQGVPFGEQFFGPGTRLTVL.

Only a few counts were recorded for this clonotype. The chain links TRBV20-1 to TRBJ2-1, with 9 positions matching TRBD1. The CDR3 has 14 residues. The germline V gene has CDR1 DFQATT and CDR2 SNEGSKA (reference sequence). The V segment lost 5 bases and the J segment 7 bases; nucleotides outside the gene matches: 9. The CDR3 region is CSALPAQGANEQFF. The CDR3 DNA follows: TGCAGTGCTCTCCCGGCACAGGGGGCTAATGAGCAGTTCTTC.

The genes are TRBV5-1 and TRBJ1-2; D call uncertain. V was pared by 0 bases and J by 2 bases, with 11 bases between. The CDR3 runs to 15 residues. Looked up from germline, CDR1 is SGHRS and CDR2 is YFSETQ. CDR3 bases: TGCGCCAGCAGCTTGGCCGGAGTAGAGAACTATGGCTACACCTTC. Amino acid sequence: CASSLAGVENYGYTF.

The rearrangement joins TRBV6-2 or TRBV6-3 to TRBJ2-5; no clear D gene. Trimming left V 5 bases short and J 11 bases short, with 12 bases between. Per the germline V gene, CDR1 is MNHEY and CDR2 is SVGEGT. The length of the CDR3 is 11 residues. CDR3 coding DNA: TGTGCCAGCAGTCGATCCTACGGGCAGTACTTC. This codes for CASSRSYGQYF.

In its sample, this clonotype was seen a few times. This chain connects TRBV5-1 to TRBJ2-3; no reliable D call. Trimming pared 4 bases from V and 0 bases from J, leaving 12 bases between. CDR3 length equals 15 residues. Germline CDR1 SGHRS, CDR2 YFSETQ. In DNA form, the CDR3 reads TGCGCCAGCAGCCCGGAGACCTCTAGCACAGATACGCAGTATTTT. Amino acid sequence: CASSPETSSTDTQYF.

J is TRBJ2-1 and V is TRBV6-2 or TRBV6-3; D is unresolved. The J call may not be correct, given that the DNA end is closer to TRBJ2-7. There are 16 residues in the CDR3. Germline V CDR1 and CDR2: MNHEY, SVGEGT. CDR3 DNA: TGTGCCAGCAGCCGCCCCAGTAGGGCTACCTACAATGAGCAGTACTTC. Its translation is CASSRPSRATYNEQYF.

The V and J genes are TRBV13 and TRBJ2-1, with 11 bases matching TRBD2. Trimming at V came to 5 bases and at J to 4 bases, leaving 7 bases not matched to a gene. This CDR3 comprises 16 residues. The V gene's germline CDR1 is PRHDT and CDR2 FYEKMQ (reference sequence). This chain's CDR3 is CASSGRTSGQYNEQFF. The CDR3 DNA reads TGTGCCAGCAGCGGACGGACTAGCGGGCAGTACAATGAGCAGTTCTTC. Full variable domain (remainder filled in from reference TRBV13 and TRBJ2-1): AAGVIQSPRHLIKEKRETATLKCYPIPRHDTVYWYQQGPGQDPQFLISFYEKMQSDKGSIPDRFSAQQFSDYHSELNMSSLELGDSALYFCASSGRTSGQYNEQFFGPGTRLTVL.

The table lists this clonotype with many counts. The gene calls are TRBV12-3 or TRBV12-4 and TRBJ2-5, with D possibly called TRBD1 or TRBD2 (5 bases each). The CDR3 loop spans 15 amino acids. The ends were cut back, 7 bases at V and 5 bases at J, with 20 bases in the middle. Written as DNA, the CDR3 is TGTGCCAGCACCTGGGGCGGTCGGGATATCGAGACCCAGTACTTC. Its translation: CASTWGGRDIETQYF.

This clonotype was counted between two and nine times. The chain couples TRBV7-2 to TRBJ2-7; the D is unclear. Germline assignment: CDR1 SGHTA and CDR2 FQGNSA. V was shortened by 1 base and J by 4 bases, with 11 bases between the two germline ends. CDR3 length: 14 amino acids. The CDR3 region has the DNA TGTGCCAGCAGCTTAGGGGCCAGGTCATACGAGCAGTACTTC. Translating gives CASSLGARSYEQYF.

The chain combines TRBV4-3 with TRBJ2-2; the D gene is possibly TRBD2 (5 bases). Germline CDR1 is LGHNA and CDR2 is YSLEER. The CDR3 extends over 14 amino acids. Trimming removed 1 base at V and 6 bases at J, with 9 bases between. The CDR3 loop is CASSQADGAGELFF. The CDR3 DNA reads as TGCGCCAGCAGCCAAGCGGACGGGGCCGGGGAGCTGTTTTTT.

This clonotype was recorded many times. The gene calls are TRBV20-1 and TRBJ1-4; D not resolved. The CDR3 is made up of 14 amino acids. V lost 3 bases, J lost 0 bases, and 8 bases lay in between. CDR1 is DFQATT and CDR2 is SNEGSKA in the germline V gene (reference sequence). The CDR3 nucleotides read TGCAGTGCTAGTAGGCCGGCAACTAATGAAAAACTGTTTTTT. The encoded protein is CSASRPATNEKLFF.

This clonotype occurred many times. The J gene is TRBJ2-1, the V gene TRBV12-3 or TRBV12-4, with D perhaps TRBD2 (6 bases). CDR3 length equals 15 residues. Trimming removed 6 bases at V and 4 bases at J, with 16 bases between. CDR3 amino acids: CASSWRGRGYNEQFF. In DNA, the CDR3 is TGTGCCAGCAGCTGGCGGGGCAGAGGATACAATGAGCAGTTCTTC.